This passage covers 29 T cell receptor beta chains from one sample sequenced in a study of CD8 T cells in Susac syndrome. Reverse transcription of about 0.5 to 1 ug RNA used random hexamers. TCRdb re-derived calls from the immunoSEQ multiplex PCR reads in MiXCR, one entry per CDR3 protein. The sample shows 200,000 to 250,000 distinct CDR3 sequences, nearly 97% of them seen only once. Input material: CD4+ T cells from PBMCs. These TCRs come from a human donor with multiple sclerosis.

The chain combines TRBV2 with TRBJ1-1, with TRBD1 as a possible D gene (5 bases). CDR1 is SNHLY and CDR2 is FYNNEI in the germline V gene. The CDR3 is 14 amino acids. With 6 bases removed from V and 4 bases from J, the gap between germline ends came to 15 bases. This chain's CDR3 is CASRTLGGSTEAFF. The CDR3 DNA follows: TGTGCCAGCAGAACCCTGGGGGGTAGCACTGAAGCTTTCTTT.

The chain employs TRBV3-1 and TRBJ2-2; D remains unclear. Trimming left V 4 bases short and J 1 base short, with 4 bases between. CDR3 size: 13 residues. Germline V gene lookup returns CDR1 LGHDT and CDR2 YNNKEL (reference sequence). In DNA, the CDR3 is TGTGCCAGCAGCCCGTGGAACACCGGGGAGCTGTTTTTT. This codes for CASSPWNTGELFF.

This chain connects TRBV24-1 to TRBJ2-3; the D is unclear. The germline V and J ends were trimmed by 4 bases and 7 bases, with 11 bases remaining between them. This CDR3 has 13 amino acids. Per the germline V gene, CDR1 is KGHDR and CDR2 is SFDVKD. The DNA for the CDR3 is TGTGCCACCAGTGACCTGACTTCGAATACGCAGTATTTT. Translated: CATSDLTSNTQYF.

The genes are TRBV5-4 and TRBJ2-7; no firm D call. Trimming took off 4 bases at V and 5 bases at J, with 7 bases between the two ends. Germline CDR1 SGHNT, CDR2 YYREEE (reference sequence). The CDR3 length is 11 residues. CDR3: CASSGYDEQYF. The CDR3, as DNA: TGTGCCAGCAGCGGTTACGACGAGCAGTACTTC.

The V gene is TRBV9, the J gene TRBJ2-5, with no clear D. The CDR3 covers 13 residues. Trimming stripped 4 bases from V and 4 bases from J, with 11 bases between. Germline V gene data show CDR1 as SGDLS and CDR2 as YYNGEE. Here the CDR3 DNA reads TGTGCCAGCAGCAAGAGACCACCAGAGACCCAGTACTTC. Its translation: CASSKRPPETQYF.

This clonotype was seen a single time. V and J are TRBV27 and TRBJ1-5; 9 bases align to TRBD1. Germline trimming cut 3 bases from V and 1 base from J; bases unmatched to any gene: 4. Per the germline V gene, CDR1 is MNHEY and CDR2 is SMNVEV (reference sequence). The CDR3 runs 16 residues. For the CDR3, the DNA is TGTGCCAGCAGTTTGCTCGGGACAGGGAGCAATCAGCCCCAGCATTTT. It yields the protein CASSLLGTGSNQPQHF.

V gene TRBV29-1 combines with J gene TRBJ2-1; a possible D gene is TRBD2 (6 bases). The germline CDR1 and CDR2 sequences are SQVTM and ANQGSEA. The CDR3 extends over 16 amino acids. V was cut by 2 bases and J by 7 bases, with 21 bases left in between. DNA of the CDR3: TGCAGCGTTGAATTCCAGGGAGGCGTGATCGGTAATGAGCAGTTCTTC. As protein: CSVEFQGGVIGNEQFF.

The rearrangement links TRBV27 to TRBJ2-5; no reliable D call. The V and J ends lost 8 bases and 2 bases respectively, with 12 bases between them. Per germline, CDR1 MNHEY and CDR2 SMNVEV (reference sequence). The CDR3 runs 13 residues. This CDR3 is CASRLSEQETQYF. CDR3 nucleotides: TGTGCCAGCCGGTTGTCGGAGCAAGAGACCCAGTACTTC.

In nucleotides, the CDR3 is TGCAGCGTTGGTAGCGGGAGGGCCAATGAGCAGTTCTTC. This encodes CSVGSGRANEQFF. The chain combines TRBV29-1 with TRBJ2-1, with 11 bases that match TRBD2. CDR3 size: 13 residues. V shed 4 bases, J shed 6 bases, and the junction held 2 bases outside the gene matches. Germline V gene data show CDR1 as SQVTM and CDR2 as ANQGSEA.

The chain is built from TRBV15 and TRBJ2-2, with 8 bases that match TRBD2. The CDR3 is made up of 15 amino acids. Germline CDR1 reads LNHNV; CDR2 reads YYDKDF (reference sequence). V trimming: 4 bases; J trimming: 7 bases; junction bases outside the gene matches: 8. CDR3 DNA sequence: TGTGCCACCAGCAACGGACTAGCTTCGGACGGGGAGCTGTTTTTT. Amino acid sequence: CATSNGLASDGELFF.

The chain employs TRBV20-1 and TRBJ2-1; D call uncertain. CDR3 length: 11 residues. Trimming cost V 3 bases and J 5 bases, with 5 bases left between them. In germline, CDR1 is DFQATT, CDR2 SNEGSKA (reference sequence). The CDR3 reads CSASGDNEQFF. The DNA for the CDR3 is TGCAGTGCTAGCGGAGACAATGAGCAGTTCTTC.

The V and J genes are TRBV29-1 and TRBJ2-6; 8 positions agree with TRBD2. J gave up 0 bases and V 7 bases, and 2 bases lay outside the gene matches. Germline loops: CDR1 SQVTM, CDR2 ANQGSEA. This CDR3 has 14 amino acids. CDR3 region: CSALAGSGANVLTF. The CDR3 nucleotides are TGCAGCGCTCTAGCGGGCTCTGGGGCCAACGTCCTGACTTTC.

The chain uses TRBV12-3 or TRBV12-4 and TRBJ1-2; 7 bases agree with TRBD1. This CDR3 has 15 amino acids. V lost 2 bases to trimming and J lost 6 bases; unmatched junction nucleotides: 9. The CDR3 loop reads CASSLIGGEVNGYTF. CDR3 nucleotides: TGTGCCAGCAGTTTAATAGGGGGCGAGGTGAATGGCTACACCTTC.

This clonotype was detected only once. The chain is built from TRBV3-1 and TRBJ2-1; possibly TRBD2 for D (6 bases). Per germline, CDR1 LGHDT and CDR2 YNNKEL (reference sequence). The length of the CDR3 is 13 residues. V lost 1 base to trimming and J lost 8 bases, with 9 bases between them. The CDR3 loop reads CASSQVWGDEQFF. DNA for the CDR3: TGTGCCAGCAGCCAAGTTTGGGGGGATGAGCAGTTCTTC.

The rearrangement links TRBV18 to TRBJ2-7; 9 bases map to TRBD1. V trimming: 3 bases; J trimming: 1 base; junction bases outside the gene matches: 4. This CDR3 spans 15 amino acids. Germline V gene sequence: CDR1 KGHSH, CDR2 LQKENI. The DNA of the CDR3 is TGTGCCAGCTCACCCGGACAGGGGCCTTCCTACGAGCAGTACTTC. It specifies CASSPGQGPSYEQYF.

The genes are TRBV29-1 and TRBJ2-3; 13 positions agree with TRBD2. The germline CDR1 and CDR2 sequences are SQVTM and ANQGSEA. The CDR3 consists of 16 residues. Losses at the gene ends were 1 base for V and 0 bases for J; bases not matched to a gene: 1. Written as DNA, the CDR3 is TGCAGCGTTGAAGGGACTAGCGGGAGAAGCACAGATACGCAGTATTTT. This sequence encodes CSVEGTSGRSTDTQYF.

CDR3 sequence: CASSQEPRDEQYF. CDR3 DNA: TGTGCCAGCAGCCAAGAACCCAGGGACGAGCAGTACTTC. The rearrangement joins TRBV3-1 to TRBJ2-7; maybe TRBD1 (5 bases). There are 13 residues in the CDR3. Germline values: CDR1 LGHDT, CDR2 YNNKEL (reference sequence). V dropped 0 bases and J dropped 5 bases, with 8 bases sitting between them.

The CDR3 nucleotides read TGCAGCGTTGGACCTCTAGCGGGAGGGAACTACGAGCAGTACTTC. Encoded protein: CSVGPLAGGNYEQYF. The chain couples TRBV29-1 to TRBJ2-7, with 12 bases aligning to TRBD2. The CDR3 length is 15 residues. Germline assignment: CDR1 SQVTM and CDR2 ANQGSEA. The junction had 7 bases not matched to a gene; V was cut back by 4 bases and J by 3 bases.

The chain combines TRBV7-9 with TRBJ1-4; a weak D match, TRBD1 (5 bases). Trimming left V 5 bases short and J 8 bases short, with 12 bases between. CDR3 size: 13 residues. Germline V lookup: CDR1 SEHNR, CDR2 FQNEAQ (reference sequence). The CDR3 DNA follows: TGTGCCAGCAGCGGACGGGACGGGGAAAAACTGTTTTTT. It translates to CASSGRDGEKLFF.

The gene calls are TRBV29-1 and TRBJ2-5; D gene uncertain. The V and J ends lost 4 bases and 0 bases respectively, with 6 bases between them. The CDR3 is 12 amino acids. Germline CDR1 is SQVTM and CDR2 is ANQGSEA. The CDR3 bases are TGCAGCGTTGTAACGTACCAAGAGACCCAGTACTTC. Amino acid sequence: CSVVTYQETQYF.

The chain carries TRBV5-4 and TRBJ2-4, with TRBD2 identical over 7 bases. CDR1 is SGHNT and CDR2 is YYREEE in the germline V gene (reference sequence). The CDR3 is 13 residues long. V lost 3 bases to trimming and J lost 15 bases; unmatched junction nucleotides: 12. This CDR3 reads CASSSATSFVPYF. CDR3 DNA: TGTGCCAGCAGCTCAGCGACTAGCTTCGTACCGTACTTC. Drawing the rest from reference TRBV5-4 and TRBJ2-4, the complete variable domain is ETGVTQSPTHLIKTRGQQVTLRCSSQSGHNTVSWYQQALGQGPQFIFQYYREEENGRGNFPPRFSGLQFPNYSSELNVNALELDDSALYLCASSSATSFVPYFGAGTRLSVL.

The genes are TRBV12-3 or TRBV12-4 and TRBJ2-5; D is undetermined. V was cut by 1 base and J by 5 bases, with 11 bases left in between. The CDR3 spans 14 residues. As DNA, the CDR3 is TGTGCCAGCAGTTTAGGGGTGCTGGGGGAGACCCAGTACTTC. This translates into CASSLGVLGETQYF.

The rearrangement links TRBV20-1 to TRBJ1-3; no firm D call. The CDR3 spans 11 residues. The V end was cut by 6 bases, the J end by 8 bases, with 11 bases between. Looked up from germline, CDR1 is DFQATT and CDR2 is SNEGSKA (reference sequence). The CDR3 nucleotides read TGCAGTGCCGAGAGGGCGGACACCATATATTTT. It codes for CSAERADTIYF.

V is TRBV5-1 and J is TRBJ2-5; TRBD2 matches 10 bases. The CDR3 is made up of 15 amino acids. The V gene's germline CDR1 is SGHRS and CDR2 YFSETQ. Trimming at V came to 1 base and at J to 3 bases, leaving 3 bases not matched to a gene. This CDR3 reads CASSLLAGAEETQYF. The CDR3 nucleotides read TGCGCCAGCAGCTTGCTAGCGGGAGCGGAAGAGACCCAGTACTTC.

For the CDR3, the DNA is TGCAGCGTTGTAGGACAGGGCTTGGAAGGCTACACCTTC. Translated, it gives CSVVGQGLEGYTF. The chain has TRBV29-1 and TRBJ1-2, with TRBD1 identical over 8 bases. V trimming: 4 bases; J trimming: 8 bases; junction bases outside the gene matches: 9. CDR1 SQVTM and CDR2 ANQGSEA come from the germline V gene. The CDR3 length is 13 residues. The variable domain in full, completed from reference TRBV29-1 and TRBJ1-2, reads SAVISQKPSRDICQRGTSLTIQCQVDSQVTMMFWYRQQPGQSLTLIATANQGSEATYESGFVIDKFPISRPNLTFSTLTVSNMSPEDSSIYLCSVVGQGLEGYTFGSGTRLTVV.

The CDR3 DNA reads TGTGCCAGCAGTGAAGAAAGCGTTCAGCCCCAGCATTTT. Its translation is CASSEESVQPQHF. The chain has TRBV2 and TRBJ1-5; D gene uncertain. V shed 1 base and J shed 6 bases, with 7 bases lying between them. Germline V gene data show CDR1 as SNHLY and CDR2 as FYNNEI. The CDR3 loop spans 13 amino acids.

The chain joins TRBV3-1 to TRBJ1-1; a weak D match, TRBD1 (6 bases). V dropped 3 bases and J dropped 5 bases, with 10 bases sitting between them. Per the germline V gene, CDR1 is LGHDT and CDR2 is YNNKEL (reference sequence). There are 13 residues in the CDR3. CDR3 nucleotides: TGTGCCAGCAGCCATGGGGGGGCAACTGAAGCTTTCTTT. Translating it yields CASSHGGATEAFF.

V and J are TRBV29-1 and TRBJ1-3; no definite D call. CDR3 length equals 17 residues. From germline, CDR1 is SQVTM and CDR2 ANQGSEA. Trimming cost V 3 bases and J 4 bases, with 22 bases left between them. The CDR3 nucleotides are TGCAGCGTTGACCGCCTCGGTGGCGGGTCGGCCGGAAACACCATATATTTT. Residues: CSVDRLGGGSAGNTIYF. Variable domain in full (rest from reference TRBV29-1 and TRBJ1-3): SAVISQKPSRDICQRGTSLTIQCQVDSQVTMMFWYRQQPGQSLTLIATANQGSEATYESGFVIDKFPISRPNLTFSTLTVSNMSPEDSSIYLCSVDRLGGGSAGNTIYFGEGSWLTVV.

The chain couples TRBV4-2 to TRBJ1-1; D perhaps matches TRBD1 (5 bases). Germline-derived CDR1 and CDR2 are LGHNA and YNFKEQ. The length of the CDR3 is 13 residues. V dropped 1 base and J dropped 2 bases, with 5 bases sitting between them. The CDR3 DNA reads TGTGCCAGCAGCCAAGGGGACAACACTGAAGCTTTCTTT. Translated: CASSQGDNTEAFF.